This T cell receptor beta chain derives from a study of T cells in Graves' hyperthyroidism and ophthalmopathy. Researchers took RNA transcripts and amplified the TCR beta CDR3 regions from them. The HTBI primer set drove a first-round RT-PCR of the TCR CDR3. TCRdb reprocessed the multiplex PCR reads with MiXCR, giving one entry per CDR3 protein. The table lists about 400,000 distinct CDR3 sequences, 15% of them singletons. Trimming left V 1 base short and J 2 bases short, with 6 bases between. The CDR3 sequence is 15 residues long. In germline, CDR1 is SGHTA, CDR2 FQGNSA. Stability of Graves' hyperthyroidism was defined as absent ophthalmopathy progression within 18 months. The study excluded patients with uncontrolled infection, other autoimmune disease, pregnancy or lactation. From more than 8 ml of fresh peripheral blood, PBMCs were isolated. The table lists this clonotype with many counts. Antigen unknown.

The study's findings and limits: The model predicted ophthalmopathy a median approximately six months before onset.

Sequenced input: blood. The receptor's source is a woman aged 30 to 39 with Graves' hyperthyroidism. The chain employs TRBV7-2 and TRBJ2-6; D may match TRBD1 or TRBD2 (5 bases each). CDR3 region: CASSLVGAGANVLTF. The CDR3 DNA reads TGTGCCAGCAGCTTAGTGGGGGCTGGGGCCAACGTCCTGACTTTC. The full variable domain, its missing parts supplied by reference TRBV7-2 and TRBJ2-6, is GAGVSQSPSNKVTEKGKDVELRCDPISGHTALYWYRQSLGQGLEFLIYFQGNSAPDKSGLPSDRFSAERTGGSVSTLTIQRTQQEDSAVYLCASSLVGAGANVLTFGAGSRLTVL.